This T cell receptor beta chain stems from a study of tumor-infiltrating lymphocytes in primary liver carcinoma. As for the study in general: The study enrolled male and female patients aged 30 to 69 years. Yields of productive TCRbeta reads ranged from roughly 3.65 to 7.5 million per sample and were similar across tissue types.

V shed 3 bases and J shed 4 bases, with 7 bases lying between them. This CDR3 is built from 13 residues. RNA isolated from unsorted whole blood supplied the blood RNA, with germline DNA also extracted. From about 0.5 ug of total RNA, TCR beta-specific cDNA was reverse-transcribed using a constant-region primer. Construction of TCR beta libraries relied on three successive nested multiplex PCR rounds employing slightly modified ARM-PCR. Running roughly 10 cycles apiece, the first two PCR rounds relied on TRBV1-TRBV30 forward primers together with a C-beta reverse primer. One entry per CDR3 protein, called by TCRdb with MiXCR from the multiplex PCR reads. The sample lists some 190,000 distinct CDR3 sequences, 50% to 75% occurring once. Note on this clonotype: Its antigen remains unidentified.

Study outcomes and limitations: Relative to tumor region pairs, the tumor-adjacent and tumor-blood pairs showed overlap that was lower.

The J gene is TRBJ2-1, the V gene TRBV12-3 or TRBV12-4; D gene uncertain. The clonotype was recovered from a man aged 35-49 years with primary liver carcinoma and hepatitis B virus infection. Sequenced input: peripheral blood. The chain's CDR3 is CASSLERYNEQFF. CDR3 DNA sequence: TGTGCCAGCAGTTTGGAACGTTACAATGAGCAGTTCTTC.